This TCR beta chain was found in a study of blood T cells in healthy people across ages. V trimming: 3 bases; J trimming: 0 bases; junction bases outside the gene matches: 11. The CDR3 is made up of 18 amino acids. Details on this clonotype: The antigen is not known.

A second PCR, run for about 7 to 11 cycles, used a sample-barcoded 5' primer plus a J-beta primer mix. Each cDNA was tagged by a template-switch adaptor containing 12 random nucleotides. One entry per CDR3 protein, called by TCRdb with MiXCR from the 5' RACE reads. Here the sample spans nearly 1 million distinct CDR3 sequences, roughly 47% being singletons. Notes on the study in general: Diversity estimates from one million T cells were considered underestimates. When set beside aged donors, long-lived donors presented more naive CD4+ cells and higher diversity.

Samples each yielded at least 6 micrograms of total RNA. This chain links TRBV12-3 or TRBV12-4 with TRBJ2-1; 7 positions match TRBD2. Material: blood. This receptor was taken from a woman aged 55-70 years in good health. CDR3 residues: CASSFRLALESSYNEQFF. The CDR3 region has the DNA TGTGCCAGCAGTTTTAGACTAGCACTTGAGAGCTCCTACAATGAGCAGTTCTTC.